These T cell receptor beta chains were read from a single sample in a study of T cells in Graves' hyperthyroidism and ophthalmopathy. TCRdb re-called the multiplex PCR reads with MiXCR, one entry per CDR3 protein. Counted here are nearly 750,000 distinct CDR3 sequences, roughly a third occurring once; the ten biggest clones make up roughly 30%. The sample was blood. The receptor set was obtained from a middle-aged woman with Graves' hyperthyroidism. Both conserved end residues are part of each CDR3. A D gene is named only where the DNA matches it firmly. Some rows mark clone size as missing; the rest say once, few, many or name a class of expanded clone.

CDR3 DNA | CDR3 protein | V gene | clone size | J gene | D gene
TGTGCCAGCAGTCTGGACAGGGCCGTGGACGAGCAGTACTTC | CASSLDRAVDEQYF | TRBV6-5 | many | TRBJ2-7 | TRBD1
TGTGCCAGCAGTATGGGACAGATCTACGAGCAGTACTTC | CASSMGQIYEQYF | TRBV12-3/TRBV12-4 | once | TRBJ2-7 | TRBD1
TGTGCCAGCAGACCCTTTGCGCGGACTGAAGCTTTCTTT | CASRPFARTEAFF | TRBV7-2 | many | TRBJ1-1 | NA
TGTGCCAGCAGTTCCGGGACCCCCGGGCATGGCTACACCTTC | CASSSGTPGHGYTF | TRBV6-5 | NA | TRBJ1-2 | NA
TGTGCCAGCAGCTTAGGCACATACGAGCAGTACTTC | CASSLGTYEQYF | TRBV7-9 | many | TRBJ2-7 | NA
TGCAGCGTCCTACAGGGTGTCGAGCAGTACTTC | CSVLQGVEQYF | TRBV29-1 | many | TRBJ2-7 | NA
TGTGCCAGCAGCTTTCCAGGGGCAAGCAATTCACCCCTCCACTTT | CASSFPGASNSPLHF | TRBV5-6 | few | TRBJ1-6 | NA
TGTGCCAGCAGTTACTCGGGCCAGAGAGTTGCTTTCTTT | CASSYSGQRVAFF | TRBV6-5 | NA | TRBJ1-1 | NA
TGCGCCAGCACCCGCCCCGACAAGTTCGACTATGGCTACACCTTC | CASTRPDKFDYGYTF | TRBV5-1 | few | TRBJ1-2 | NA
TGTGCCAGCAGCCAAGTAGAGGGGAAGAGTCCTGAAGCTTTCTTT | CASSQVEGKSPEAFF | TRBV14 | few | TRBJ1-1 | NA
TGTGCCAGCAGCTTCCCCCTAGGGGGGCTGAGCTCTGGAAACACCATATATTTT | CASSFPLGGLSSGNTIYF | TRBV7-9 | NA | TRBJ1-3 | NA
TGTGCCAGCAGCTTGGCCAATGGGGTTGAAAAACTGTTTTTT | CASSLANGVEKLFF | TRBV5-5 | many | TRBJ1-4 | NA
TGTGCCAGCAGACACGGGACCCCCCACGAGCAGTACTTC | CASRHGTPHEQYF | TRBV6-2/TRBV6-3 | few | TRBJ2-7 | NA
TGTGCCAGCAGTTACTACCTCTCGGGACAGAACGACGGGCAGTACTTC | CASSYYLSGQNDGQYF | TRBV6-5 | NA | TRBJ2-7 | TRBD1
TGCAGTGCTAGAGATGGCTTATATTACAGCTCCTACGAGCAGTACTTC | CSARDGLYYSSYEQYF | TRBV20-1 | few | TRBJ2-7 | NA
TGTGCCAGCAGCTTAGTACGCAGGGGAGAAGCTTTCTTT | CASSLVRRGEAFF | TRBV7-8 | many | TRBJ1-1 | NA
TGCAGCGTTGTTAACACCGGGGAGCTGTTTTTT | CSVVNTGELFF | TRBV29-1 | NA | TRBJ2-2 | NA
TGCGCCAGCGGAGAGCGGGGGGGCCTAGGCACCGGGGAGCTGTTTTTT | CASGERGGLGTGELFF | TRBV5-1 | NA | TRBJ2-2 | TRBD2
TGCAGCGTTGGGGACCTCAAAGCTTTCTTT | CSVGDLKAFF | TRBV29-1 | many | TRBJ1-1 | NA
TGTGCCAGCAGTTTGGAGGATTATAATTCACCCCTCCACTTT | CASSLEDYNSPLHF | TRBV12-3/TRBV12-4 | many | TRBJ1-6 | NA
TGTGCCAGCAGTGACGCCGGGGGCCCCAACGTCCTGACTTTC | CASSDAGGPNVLTF | TRBV2 | NA | TRBJ2-6 | NA
TGTGCCAGCAGTTTAAAACGAATGGTCTACGAGCAGTACTTC | CASSLKRMVYEQYF | TRBV12-3/TRBV12-4 | NA | TRBJ2-7 | NA
TGTGCCAGCAGCGACCCTCAGGGAGATACTGAAGCTTTCTTT | CASSDPQGDTEAFF | TRBV9 | many | TRBJ1-1 | NA
TGTGCCATCAGTGAGTCGGGAGACAGGGAAAAACTGTTTTTT | CAISESGDREKLFF | TRBV10-3 | many | TRBJ1-4 | NA
TGTGCCAGCAGCCCCCTCGGGGGGGCGGACACTGAAGCTTTCTTT | CASSPLGGADTEAFF | TRBV14 | many | TRBJ1-1 | NA
TGTGCCAGCAGCCATGGCCGGAGACCGAACACTGAAGCTTTCTTT | CASSHGRRPNTEAFF | TRBV14 | NA | TRBJ1-1 | NA
TGCGCCAGCAGCCCCGTCTCAGAGATCCAAGAGACCCAGTACTTC | CASSPVSEIQETQYF | TRBV4-1 | many | TRBJ2-5 | NA
TGTGCCACCAGCAGAACCGGGACAGGGGTCGTCCTGACTTTC | CATSRTGTGVVLTF | TRBV15 | NA | TRBJ2-6 | TRBD1
TGTGCCAGCAGTGAAATAGGGAGCGGGGTTTTCTTT | CASSEIGSGVFF | TRBV25-1 | NA | TRBJ1-1 | NA
TGTGCCTGGGACCTGGCTAGCGGGACCGGGGAGCTGTTTTTT | CAWDLASGTGELFF | TRBV24-1 | few | TRBJ2-2 | TRBD2
TGCGCCAGCGGACCGGGACAGATGAACACCGGGGAGCTGTTTTTT | CASGPGQMNTGELFF | TRBV7-8 | NA | TRBJ2-2 | TRBD1
TGTGCCAGCAGTCCATTAGGGCTACAAGAGACCCAGTACTTC | CASSPLGLQETQYF | TRBV14 | many | TRBJ2-5 | NA
TGTGCCAGCAGCGTAGCCAGCACCTACGAGCAGTACTTC | CASSVASTYEQYF | TRBV9 | many | TRBJ2-7 | NA
TGTGCTAGTGGTTTGCTGGAAGGGAACGAGCAGTACTTC | CASGLLEGNEQYF | TRBV12-5 | NA | TRBJ2-7 | NA
TGTGCCAGCAGCTCCAACAGGGAGTCAGATACGCAGTATTTT | CASSSNRESDTQYF | TRBV7-8 | few | TRBJ2-3 | NA
TGTGCCAGCAGCTTAGGAGGACAGGGTCCACCCCTCCACTTT | CASSLGGQGPPLHF | TRBV7-9 | NA | TRBJ1-6 | TRBD1
TGTGCCAGGACAGAAAGCTCCTACGAGCAGTACTTC | CARTESSYEQYF | TRBV19 | many | TRBJ2-7 | NA
TGTGCCAGCAGTTTGTCGGCGGGGGCGACTGAAGCTTTCTTT | CASSLSAGATEAFF | TRBV12-3/TRBV12-4 | NA | TRBJ1-1 | NA
TGCGCCAGCCAACCACAGGGTGGCATGGACCAGTACTTC | CASQPQGGMDQYF | TRBV5-1 | NA | TRBJ2-7 | NA
TGTGCCAGCAGCTCCGCTGGGGGACAGGGGGACGAGCAGTACTTC | CASSSAGGQGDEQYF | TRBV7-2 | NA | TRBJ2-7 | TRBD1
TGTGCCAGCAGTGAAGGCAATAGCGGGATCAGTAGTACGCAGTATTTT | CASSEGNSGISSTQYF | TRBV2 | NA | TRBJ2-3 | TRBD2
TGCAGCGTTGGTCCGGGAATCGGGTTGGACACTGAAGCTTTCTTT | CSVGPGIGLDTEAFF | TRBV29-1 | many | TRBJ1-1 | NA
TGTGCCAGCAGTTCGACCCAAGGGGCGGAGACCCAGTACTTC | CASSSTQGAETQYF | TRBV7-2 | many | TRBJ2-5 | NA
TGTGCCAGCAGCTTTCCCAAGTTAGGGAAAAAGATGAACACTGAAGCTTTCTTT | CASSFPKLGKKMNTEAFF | TRBV7-9 | NA | TRBJ1-1 | NA
TGTGCCAGCAACGTAGTGGTTAACACCGGGGAGCTGTTTTTT | CASNVVVNTGELFF | TRBV9 | NA | TRBJ2-2 | NA
TGCGCCAGCAGCCAAGACCATAGGGACACTGAAGCTTTCTTT | CASSQDHRDTEAFF | TRBV4-3 | NA | TRBJ1-1 | NA
TGCAGTGCTAGAGATGGACTAAACTACGAGCAGTACTTC | CSARDGLNYEQYF | TRBV20-1 | many | TRBJ2-7 | NA
TGTGCCAGCAGCCCGTACTACAGGGAGAACACTGAAGCTTTCTTT | CASSPYYRENTEAFF | TRBV7-9 | NA | TRBJ1-1 | NA
TGTGCCACCAGTGATTTCCGGGACAGGGGGTCCCGCAATGAGCAGTTCTTC | CATSDFRDRGSRNEQFF | TRBV24-1 | NA | TRBJ2-1 | TRBD1